One T cell receptor (beta chain) is described in this entry. These data are taken from a study of blood T cell repertoires in COVID-19. Study-level information: Some COVID-19 samples were acute and others convalescent; all came from the United States, Italy and Spain.

The CDR3 totals 14 residues. V lost 10 bases, J lost 7 bases, and 11 bases stayed unmatched. Germline V gene lookup returns CDR1 ENHRY and CDR2 SYGVKD. Clones were sequenced by immunoSEQ multiplex PCR, and TCRdb holds only the in-frame ones, with some missing. The top ten clones hold around 10% of a sample with approximately 100,000 clones, 70% to 90% of them seen once. V usage is TRBV10-3 and J usage is TRBJ1-3, with 9 bases matching TRBD1. Material: peripheral blood. This TCR was recovered from a woman aged 25 to 39 with acute or convalescent COVID-19. The CDR3 protein is CATGTGSIGNTIYF. The CDR3 DNA sequence: TGTGCCACCGGGACAGGGAGCATCGGGAACACCATATATTTT.